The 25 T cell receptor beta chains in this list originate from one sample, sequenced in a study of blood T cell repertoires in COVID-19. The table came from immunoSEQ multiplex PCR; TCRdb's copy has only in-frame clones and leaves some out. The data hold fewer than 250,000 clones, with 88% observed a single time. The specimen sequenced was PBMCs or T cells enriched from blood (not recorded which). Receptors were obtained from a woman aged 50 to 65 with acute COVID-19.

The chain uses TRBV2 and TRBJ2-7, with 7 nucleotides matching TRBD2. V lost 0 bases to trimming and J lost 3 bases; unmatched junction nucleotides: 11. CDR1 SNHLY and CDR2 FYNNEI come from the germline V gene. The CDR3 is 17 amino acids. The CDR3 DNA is TGTGCCAGCAGTGAAGCCCTGCTGGGGGAGGGTGACTACGAGCAGTACTTC. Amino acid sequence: CASSEALLGEGDYEQYF.

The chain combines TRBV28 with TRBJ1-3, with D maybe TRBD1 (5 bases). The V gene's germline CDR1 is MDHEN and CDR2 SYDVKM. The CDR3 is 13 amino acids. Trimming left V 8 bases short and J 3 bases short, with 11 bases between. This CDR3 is CASAPGGGNTIYF. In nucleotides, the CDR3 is TGTGCCAGCGCCCCGGGGGGTGGAAACACCATATATTTT. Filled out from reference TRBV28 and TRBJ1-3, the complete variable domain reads DVKVTQSSRYLVKRTGEKVFLECVQDMDHENMFWYRQDPGLGLRLIYFSYDVKMKEKGDIPEGYSVSREKKERFSLILESASTNQTSMYLCASAPGGGNTIYFGEGSWLTVV.

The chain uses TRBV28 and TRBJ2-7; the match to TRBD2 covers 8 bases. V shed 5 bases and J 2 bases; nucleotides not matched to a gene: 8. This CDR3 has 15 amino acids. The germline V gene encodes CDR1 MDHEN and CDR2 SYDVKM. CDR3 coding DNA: TGTGCCAGCAGTACGGCGGGAGGCGGGGCCTACGAGCAGTACTTC. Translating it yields CASSTAGGGAYEQYF. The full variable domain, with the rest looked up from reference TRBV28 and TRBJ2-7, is DVKVTQSSRYLVKRTGEKVFLECVQDMDHENMFWYRQDPGLGLRLIYFSYDVKMKEKGDIPEGYSVSREKKERFSLILESASTNQTSMYLCASSTAGGGAYEQYFGPGTRLTVT.

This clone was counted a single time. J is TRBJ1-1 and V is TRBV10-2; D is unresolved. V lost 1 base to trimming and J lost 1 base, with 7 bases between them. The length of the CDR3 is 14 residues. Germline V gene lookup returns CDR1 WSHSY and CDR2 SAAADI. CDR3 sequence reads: CASSEWEGNTEAFF. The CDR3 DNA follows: TGCGCCAGCAGTGAGTGGGAGGGGAACACTGAAGCTTTCTTT.

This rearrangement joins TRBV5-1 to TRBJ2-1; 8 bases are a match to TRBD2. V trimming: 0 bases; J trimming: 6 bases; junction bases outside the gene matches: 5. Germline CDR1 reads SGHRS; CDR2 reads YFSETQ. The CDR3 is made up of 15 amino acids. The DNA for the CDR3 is TGCGCCAGCAGCTTGGAAGGCGGGAGGCCCAATGAGCAGTTCTTC. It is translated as CASSLEGGRPNEQFF.

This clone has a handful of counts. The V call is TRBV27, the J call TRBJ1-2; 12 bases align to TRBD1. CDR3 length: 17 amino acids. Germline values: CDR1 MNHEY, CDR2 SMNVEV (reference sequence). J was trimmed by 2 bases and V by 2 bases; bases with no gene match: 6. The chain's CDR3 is CASSLTGTGGRNYGYTF. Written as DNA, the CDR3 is TGTGCCAGCAGTTTAACCGGGACAGGGGGCAGAAACTATGGCTACACCTTC.

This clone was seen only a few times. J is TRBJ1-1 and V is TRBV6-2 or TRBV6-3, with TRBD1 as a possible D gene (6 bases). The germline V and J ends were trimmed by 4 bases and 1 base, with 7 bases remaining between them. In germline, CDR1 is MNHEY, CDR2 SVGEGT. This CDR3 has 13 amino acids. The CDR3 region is CASSFRGNTEAFF. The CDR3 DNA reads TGTGCCAGCAGTTTCAGGGGGAACACTGAAGCTTTCTTT.

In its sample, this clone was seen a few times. For the CDR3, the DNA is TGTGCCAGCAGTGCCCCGGCGGGGCGGGTCTCTGGGGCCAACGTCCTGACTTTC. Protein sequence: CASSAPAGRVSGANVLTF. J is TRBJ2-6 and V is TRBV6-1; D possibly corresponds to TRBD2 (6 bases). The germline V gene encodes CDR1 MNHNS and CDR2 SASEGT. This CDR3 has 18 amino acids. Trimming took off 4 bases at V and 0 bases at J, with 16 bases between the two ends.

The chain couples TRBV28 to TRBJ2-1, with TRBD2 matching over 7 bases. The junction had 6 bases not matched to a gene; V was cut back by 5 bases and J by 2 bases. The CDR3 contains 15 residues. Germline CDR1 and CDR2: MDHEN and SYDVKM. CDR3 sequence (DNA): TGTGCCAGCAGTAAACCGGGACTACCCTACAATGAGCAGTTCTTC. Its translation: CASSKPGLPYNEQFF. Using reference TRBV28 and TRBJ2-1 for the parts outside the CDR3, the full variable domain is DVKVTQSSRYLVKRTGEKVFLECVQDMDHENMFWYRQDPGLGLRLIYFSYDVKMKEKGDIPEGYSVSREKKERFSLILESASTNQTSMYLCASSKPGLPYNEQFFGPGTRLTVL.

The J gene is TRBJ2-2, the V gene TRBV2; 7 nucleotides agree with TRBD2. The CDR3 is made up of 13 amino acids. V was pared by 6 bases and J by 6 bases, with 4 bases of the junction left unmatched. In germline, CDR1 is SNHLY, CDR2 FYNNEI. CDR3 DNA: TGTGCCAGCAGGCCAGCGGGACCCGGGGAGCTGTTTTTT. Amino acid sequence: CASRPAGPGELFF.

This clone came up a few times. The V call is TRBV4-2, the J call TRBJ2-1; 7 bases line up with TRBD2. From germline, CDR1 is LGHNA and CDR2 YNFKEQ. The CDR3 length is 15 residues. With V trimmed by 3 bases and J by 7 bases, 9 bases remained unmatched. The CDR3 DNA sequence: TGTGCCAGCAGCCAGGGGGAGAGGGGAGGGAATGAGCAGTTCTTC. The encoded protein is CASSQGERGGNEQFF.

CDR3 amino acids: CASSLWGASSYNEQFF. CDR3 bases: TGTGCCAGCAGTTTATGGGGCGCAAGCTCCTACAATGAGCAGTTCTTC. V is TRBV28 and J is TRBJ2-1, with D hard to call. CDR1 and CDR2 from the germline V gene are MDHEN and SYDVKM. V lost 0 bases, J lost 0 bases, and 9 bases lay in between. The CDR3 length is 16 residues.

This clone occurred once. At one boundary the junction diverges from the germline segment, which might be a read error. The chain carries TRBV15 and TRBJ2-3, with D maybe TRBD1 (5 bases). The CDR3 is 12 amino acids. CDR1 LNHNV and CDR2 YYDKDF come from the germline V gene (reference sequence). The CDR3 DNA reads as TGTGCCACCAGCAGAGTCACAGGTACGCAGTATTTT. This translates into CATSRVTGTQYF.

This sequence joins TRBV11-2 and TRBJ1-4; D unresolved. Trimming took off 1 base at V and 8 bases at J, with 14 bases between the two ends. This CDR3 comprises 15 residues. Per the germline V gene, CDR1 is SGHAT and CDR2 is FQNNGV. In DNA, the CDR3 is TGTGCCAGCAGCTTAGTGCGCGGAGTCGGAGAAAAACTGTTTTTT. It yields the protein CASSLVRGVGEKLFF.

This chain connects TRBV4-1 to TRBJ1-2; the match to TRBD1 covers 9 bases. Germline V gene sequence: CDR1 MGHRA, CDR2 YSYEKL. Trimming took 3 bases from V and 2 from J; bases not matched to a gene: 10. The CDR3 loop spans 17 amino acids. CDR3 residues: CASSHNSGTGPNYGYTF. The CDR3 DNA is TGCGCCAGCAGCCACAACTCCGGGACAGGGCCCAACTATGGCTACACCTTC.

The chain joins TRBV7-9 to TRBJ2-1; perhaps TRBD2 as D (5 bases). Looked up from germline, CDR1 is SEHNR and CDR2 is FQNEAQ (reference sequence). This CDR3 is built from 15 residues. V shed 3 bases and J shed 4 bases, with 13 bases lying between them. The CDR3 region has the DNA TGTGCCAGCAGCTTGATGCGGGCCCTTTACAATGAGCAGTTCTTC. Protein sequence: CASSLMRALYNEQFF.

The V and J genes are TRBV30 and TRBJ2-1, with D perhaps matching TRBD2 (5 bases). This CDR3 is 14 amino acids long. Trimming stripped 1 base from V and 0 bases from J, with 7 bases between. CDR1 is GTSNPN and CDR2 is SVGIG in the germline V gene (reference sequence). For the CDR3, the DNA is TGTGCCTGGAGTGGAGGGAGCTCCTACAATGAGCAGTTCTTC. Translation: CAWSGGSSYNEQFF.

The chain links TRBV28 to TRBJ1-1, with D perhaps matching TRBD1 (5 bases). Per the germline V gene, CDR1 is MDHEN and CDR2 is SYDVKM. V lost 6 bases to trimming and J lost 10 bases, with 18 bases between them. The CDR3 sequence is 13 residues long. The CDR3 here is CASSLQGARGAFF. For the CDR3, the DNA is TGTGCCAGCAGCCTACAAGGGGCACGCGGAGCTTTCTTT.

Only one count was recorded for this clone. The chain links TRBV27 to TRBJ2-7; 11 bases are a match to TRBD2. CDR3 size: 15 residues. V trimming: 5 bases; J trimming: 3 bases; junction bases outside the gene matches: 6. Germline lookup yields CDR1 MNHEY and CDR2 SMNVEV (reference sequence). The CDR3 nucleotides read TGTGCCAGCAGTATCACTAGCGGGAGCTTCTACGAGCAGTACTTC. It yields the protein CASSITSGSFYEQYF.

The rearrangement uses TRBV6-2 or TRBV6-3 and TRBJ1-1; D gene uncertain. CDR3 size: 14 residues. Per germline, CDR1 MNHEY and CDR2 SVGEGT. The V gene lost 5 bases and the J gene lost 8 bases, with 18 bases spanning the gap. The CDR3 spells CASSDDSGRVEAFF. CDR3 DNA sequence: TGTGCCAGCAGTGACGACTCGGGGAGAGTAGAAGCTTTCTTT.

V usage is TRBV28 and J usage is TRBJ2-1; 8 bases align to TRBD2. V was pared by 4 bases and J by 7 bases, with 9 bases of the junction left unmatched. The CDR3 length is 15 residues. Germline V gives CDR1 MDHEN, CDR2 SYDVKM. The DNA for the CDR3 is TGTGCCAGCAGTTCCCTCGGGACTAGGTTGAATGAGCAGTTCTTC. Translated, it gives CASSSLGTRLNEQFF.

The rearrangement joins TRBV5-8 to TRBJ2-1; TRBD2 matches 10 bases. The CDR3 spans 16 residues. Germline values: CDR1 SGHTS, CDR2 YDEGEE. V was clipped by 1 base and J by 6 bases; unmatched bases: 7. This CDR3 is CASSLSRIAGGNEQFF. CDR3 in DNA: TGTGCCAGCAGCTTGAGCCGCATAGCGGGAGGCAATGAGCAGTTCTTC.

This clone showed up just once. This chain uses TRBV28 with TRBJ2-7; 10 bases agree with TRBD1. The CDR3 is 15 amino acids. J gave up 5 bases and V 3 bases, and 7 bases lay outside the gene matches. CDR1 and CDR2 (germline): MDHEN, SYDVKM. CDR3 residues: CASSLGTGDSHEQYF. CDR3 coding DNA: TGTGCCAGCAGTTTGGGGACAGGGGACAGCCACGAGCAGTACTTC.

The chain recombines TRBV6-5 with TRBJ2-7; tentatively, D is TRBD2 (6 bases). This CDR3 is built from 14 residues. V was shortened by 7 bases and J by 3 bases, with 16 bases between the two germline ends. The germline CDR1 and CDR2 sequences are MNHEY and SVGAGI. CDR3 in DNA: TGTGCCAGCATGTTGGCCGGGGGAAGCTACGAGCAGTACTTC. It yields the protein CASMLAGGSYEQYF.

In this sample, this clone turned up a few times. The CDR3 loop reads CASSKGIGDRRYGYTF. The CDR3, as DNA: TGTGCCAGCAGCAAAGGGATAGGAGACAGAAGATATGGCTACACCTTC. V and J are TRBV21-1 and TRBJ1-2; TRBD1 is the table's D call and was not checked against the DNA. TRBV21-1 is a documented pseudogene. The CDR3 has 16 residues.